The next 4 T cell receptor beta chains were all read from a single sample in a study of vaccination and CD4 T cells after COVID-19 (dated 2022 in TCRdb). Which antigens these TCRs recognize remains unknown. The method was PCR. The instrument was an Illumina iSeq 100. DNA from cultured CD4+ T cells underwent TCR sequencing with the Oncomine TCR Beta short-read assay at the Johns Hopkins FTIC core. In TCRdb, the public reads were trimmed at Q25 with fastp and aligned with MiXCR, with productive beta chains retained. Under each unique CDR3 protein, matching rows form one entry showing the most common genes and DNA. The sample table records 8,000 to 9,500 distinct CDR3 sequences; roughly three fifths of these occur just once. Around 15% of the sample comes from the top ten. The treatment or condition label on this specimen signifies: approximately 9-day PBMC culture with coronavirus spike peptide pools or control peptides (ViraFEST assay).

The sample was cultured CD4+ T cells from blood, taken after SARS-CoV-2 vaccination. These receptors all come from a human donor with COVID-19.

The table lists this clonotype with a few counts. J is TRBJ1-1 and V is TRBV6-4; D remains ambiguous. V lost 7 bases and J lost 1, with 7 bases in between. CDR3 length: 12 amino acids. Germline CDR1 reads MRHNA; CDR2 reads SNTAGT. CDR3 amino acids: CASTGRNTEAFF. DNA of the CDR3: TGTGCCAGCACCGGGCGGAACACTGAAGCTTTCTTT.

The chain employs TRBV6-1 and TRBJ2-7; D might be TRBD2 (6 bases). The germline V gene encodes CDR1 MNHNS and CDR2 SASEGT. The CDR3 length is 12 residues. Deletions cut 6 bases from V and 0 bases from J, with 6 bases between. CDR3 nucleotides: TGTGCCAGCAGCGGGAGCTCCTACGAGCAGTACTTC. Protein sequence: CASSGSSYEQYF.

This rearrangement joins TRBV5-4 to TRBJ1-2; D remains unclear. The ends were cut back, 0 bases at V and 2 bases at J, with 8 bases in the middle. Germline V gene data show CDR1 as SGHNT and CDR2 as YYREEE (reference sequence). The CDR3 is made up of 14 amino acids. The CDR3 here is CASSLDPGNYGYTF. The CDR3 coding sequence is TGTGCCAGCAGCTTGGATCCGGGCAACTATGGCTACACCTTC.

The sample holds a few counts of this clonotype. The CDR3 sequence: CSAPRGKGTEAFF. CDR3 DNA sequence: TGCAGTGCCCCCCGGGGTAAGGGCACTGAAGCTTTCTTT. This rearrangement joins TRBV20-1 to TRBJ1-1; no clear D. With 6 bases removed from V and 4 bases from J, the gap between germline ends came to 15 bases. There are 13 residues in the CDR3. CDR1 is DFQATT, CDR2 SNEGSKA, per germline (reference sequence).